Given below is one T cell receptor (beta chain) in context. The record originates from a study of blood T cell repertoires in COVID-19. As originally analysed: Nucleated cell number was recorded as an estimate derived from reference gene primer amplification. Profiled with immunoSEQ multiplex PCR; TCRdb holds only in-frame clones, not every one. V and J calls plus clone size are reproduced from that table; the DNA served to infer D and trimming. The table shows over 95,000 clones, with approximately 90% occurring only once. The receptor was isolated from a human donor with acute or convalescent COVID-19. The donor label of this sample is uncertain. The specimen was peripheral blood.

The CDR3 is CATSRDQAGVDEQYF. For the CDR3, the DNA is TGTGCCACCAGCAGAGATCAGGCGGGAGTGGACGAGCAGTACTTC. V gene TRBV15 combines with J gene TRBJ2-7, with 7 positions matching TRBD2. Germline CDR1 reads LNHNV; CDR2 reads YYDKDF (reference sequence). This CDR3 is built from 15 residues. Germline trimming cut 0 bases from V and 5 bases from J; bases unmatched to any gene: 7.